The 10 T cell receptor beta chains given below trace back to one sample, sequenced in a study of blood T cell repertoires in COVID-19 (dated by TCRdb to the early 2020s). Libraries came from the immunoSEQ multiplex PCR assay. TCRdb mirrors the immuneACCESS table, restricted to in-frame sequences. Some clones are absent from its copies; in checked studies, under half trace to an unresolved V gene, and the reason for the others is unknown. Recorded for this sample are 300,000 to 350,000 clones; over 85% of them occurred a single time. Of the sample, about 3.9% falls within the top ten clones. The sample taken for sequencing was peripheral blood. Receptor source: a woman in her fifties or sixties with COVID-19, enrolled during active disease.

CDR3 bases: TGTGCCAGCACCGAAAATTCGGGCTATGGCTACACCTTC. Residues: CASTENSGYGYTF. The rearrangement uses TRBV2 and TRBJ1-2; unclear D gene. Deletions cut 7 bases from V and 4 bases from J, with 13 bases between. Germline CDR1 is SNHLY and CDR2 is FYNNEI. The CDR3 has 13 amino acids.

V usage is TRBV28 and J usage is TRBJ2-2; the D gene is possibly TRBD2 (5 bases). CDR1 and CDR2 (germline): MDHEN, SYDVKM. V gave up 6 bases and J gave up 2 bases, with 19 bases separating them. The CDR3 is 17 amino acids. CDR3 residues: CASRLIPGLPNTGELFF. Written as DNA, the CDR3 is TGTGCCAGCAGACTTATCCCCGGACTTCCTAACACCGGGGAGCTGTTTTTT.

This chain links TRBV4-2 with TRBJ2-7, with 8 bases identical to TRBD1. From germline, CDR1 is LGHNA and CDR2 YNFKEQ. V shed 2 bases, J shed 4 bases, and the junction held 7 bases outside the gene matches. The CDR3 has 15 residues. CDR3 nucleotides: TGTGCCAGCAGCCAAACCAGGGGGCCCATGTACGAGCAGTACTTC. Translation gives CASSQTRGPMYEQYF.

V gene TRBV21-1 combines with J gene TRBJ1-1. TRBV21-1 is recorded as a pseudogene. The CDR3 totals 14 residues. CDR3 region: CASSKGRVNTEAFF. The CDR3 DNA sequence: TGTGCCAGCAGCAAAGGACGGGTGAACACTGAAGCTTTCTTT.

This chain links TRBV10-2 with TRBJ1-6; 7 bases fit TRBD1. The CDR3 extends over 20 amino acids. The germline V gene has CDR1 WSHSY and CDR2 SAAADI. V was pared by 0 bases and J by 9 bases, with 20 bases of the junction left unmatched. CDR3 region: CASSESTRQGVWGRGSPLHF. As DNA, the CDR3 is TGCGCCAGCAGTGAGTCGACTCGACAGGGAGTATGGGGCAGAGGTTCACCCCTCCACTTT.

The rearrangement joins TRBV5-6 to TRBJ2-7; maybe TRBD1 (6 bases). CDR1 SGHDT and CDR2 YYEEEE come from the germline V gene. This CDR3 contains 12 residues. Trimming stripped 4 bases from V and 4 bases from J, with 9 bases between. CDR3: CASSRTEYEQYF. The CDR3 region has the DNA TGTGCCAGCAGCAGGACAGAGTACGAGCAGTACTTC.

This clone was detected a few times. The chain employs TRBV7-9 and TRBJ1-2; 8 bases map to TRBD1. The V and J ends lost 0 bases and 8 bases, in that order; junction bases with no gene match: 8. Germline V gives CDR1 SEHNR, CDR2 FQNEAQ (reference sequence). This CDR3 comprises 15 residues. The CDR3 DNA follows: TGTGCCAGCAGCTTAGCCCACGGACAGGGTAACGGCTACACCTTC. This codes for CASSLAHGQGNGYTF.

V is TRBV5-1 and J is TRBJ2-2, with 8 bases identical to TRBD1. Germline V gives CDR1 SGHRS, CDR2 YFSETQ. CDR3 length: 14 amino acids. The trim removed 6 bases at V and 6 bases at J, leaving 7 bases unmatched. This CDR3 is CASKDRVGPGELFF. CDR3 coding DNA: TGCGCCAGCAAGGACAGGGTTGGACCCGGGGAGCTGTTTTTT.

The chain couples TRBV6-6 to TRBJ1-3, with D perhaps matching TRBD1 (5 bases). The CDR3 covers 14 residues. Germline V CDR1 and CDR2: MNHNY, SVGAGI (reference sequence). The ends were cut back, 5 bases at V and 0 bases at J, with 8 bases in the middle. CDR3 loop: CASSTGDSGNTIYF. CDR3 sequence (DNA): TGTGCCAGCAGTACGGGGGACTCTGGAAACACCATATATTTT.

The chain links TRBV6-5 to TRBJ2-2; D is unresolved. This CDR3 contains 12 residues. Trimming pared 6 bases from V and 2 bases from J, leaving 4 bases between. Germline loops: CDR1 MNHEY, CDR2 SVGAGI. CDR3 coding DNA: TGTGCCAGCAGAACAAACACCGGGGAGCTGTTTTTT. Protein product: CASRTNTGELFF.